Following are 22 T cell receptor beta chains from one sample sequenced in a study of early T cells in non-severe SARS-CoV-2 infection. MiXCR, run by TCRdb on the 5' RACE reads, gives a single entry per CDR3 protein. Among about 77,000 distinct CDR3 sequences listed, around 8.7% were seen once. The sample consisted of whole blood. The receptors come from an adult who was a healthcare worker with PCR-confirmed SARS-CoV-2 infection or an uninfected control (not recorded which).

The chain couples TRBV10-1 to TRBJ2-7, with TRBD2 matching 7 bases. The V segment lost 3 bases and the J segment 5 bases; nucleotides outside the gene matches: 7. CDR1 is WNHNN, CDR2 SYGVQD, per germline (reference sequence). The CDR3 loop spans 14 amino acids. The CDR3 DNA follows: TGCGCCAGCAGTGACCGGATCCGGGGGGACGAGCAGTACTTC. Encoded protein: CASSDRIRGDEQYF.

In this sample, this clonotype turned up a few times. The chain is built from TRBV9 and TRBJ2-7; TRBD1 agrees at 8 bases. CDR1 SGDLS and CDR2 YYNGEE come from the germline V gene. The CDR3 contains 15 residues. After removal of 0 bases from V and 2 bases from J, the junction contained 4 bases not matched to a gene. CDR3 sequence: CASSVGPDRAYEQYF. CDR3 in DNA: TGTGCCAGCAGCGTAGGTCCGGACAGGGCCTACGAGCAGTACTTC. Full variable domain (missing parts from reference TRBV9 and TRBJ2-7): DSGVTQTPKHLITATGQRVTLRCSPRSGDLSVYWYQQSLDQGLQFLIQYYNGEERAKGNILERFSAQQFPDLHSELNLSSLELGDSALYFCASSVGPDRAYEQYFGPGTRLTVT.

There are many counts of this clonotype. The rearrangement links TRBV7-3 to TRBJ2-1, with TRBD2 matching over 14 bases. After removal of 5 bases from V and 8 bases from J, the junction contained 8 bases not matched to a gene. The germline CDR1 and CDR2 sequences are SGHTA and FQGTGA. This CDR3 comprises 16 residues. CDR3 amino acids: CASSRDMTSGRDEQFF. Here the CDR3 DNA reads TGTGCCAGCAGCCGGGACATGACTAGCGGGAGGGATGAGCAGTTCTTC.

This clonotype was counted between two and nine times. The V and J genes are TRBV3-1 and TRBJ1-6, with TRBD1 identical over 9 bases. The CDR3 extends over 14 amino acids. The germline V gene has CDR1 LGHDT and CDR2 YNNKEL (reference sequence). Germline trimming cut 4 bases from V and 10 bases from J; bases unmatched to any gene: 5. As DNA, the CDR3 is TGTGCCAGCAGCCGCGGACAGGGGAAATCACCCCTCCACTTT. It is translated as CASSRGQGKSPLHF.

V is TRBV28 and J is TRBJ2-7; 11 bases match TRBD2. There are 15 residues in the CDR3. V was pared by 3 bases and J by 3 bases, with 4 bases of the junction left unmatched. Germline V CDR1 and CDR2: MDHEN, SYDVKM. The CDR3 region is CASSFSTSGVYEQYF. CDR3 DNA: TGTGCCAGCAGTTTCTCGACTAGCGGGGTCTACGAGCAGTACTTC.

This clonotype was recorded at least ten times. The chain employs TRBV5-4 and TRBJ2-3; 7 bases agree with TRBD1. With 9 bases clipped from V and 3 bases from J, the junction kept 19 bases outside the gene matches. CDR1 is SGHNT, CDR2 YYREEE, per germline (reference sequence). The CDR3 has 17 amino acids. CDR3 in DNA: TGTGCCAACCCGCCTAAAGTATGGACAGGTTGGACAGATACGCAGTATTTT. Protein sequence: CANPPKVWTGWTDTQYF. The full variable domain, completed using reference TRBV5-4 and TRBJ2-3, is ETGVTQSPTHLIKTRGQQVTLRCSSQSGHNTVSWYQQALGQGPQFIFQYYREEENGRGNFPPRFSGLQFPNYSSELNVNALELDDSALYLCANPPKVWTGWTDTQYFGPGTRLTVL.

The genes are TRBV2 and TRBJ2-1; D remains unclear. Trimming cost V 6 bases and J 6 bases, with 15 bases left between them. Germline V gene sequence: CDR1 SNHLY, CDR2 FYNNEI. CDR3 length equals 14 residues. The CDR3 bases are TGTGCCAGCAGGTCTACACGCCTTAGCAATGAGCAGTTCTTC. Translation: CASRSTRLSNEQFF. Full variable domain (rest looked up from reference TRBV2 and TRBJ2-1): EPEVTQTPSHQVTQMGQEVILRCVPISNHLYFYWYRQILGQKVEFLVSFYNNEISEKSEIFDDQFSVERPDGSNFTLKIRSTKLEDSAMYFCASRSTRLSNEQFFGPGTRLTVL.

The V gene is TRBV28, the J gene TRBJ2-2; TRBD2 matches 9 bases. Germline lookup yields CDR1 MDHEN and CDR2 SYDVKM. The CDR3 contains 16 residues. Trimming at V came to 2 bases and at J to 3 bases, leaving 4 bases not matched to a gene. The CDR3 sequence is CASSLTSGSYTGELFF. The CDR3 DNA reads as TGTGCCAGCAGTTTAACTAGCGGGTCGTACACCGGGGAGCTGTTTTTT. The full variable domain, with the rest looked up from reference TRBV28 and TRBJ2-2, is DVKVTQSSRYLVKRTGEKVFLECVQDMDHENMFWYRQDPGLGLRLIYFSYDVKMKEKGDIPEGYSVSREKKERFSLILESASTNQTSMYLCASSLTSGSYTGELFFGEGSRLTVL.

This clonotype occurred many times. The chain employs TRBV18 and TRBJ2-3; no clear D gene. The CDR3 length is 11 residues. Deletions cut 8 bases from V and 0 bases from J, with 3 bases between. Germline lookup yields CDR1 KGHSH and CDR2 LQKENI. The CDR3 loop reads CASLSTDTQYF. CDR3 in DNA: TGTGCCAGCCTTAGCACAGATACGCAGTATTTT.

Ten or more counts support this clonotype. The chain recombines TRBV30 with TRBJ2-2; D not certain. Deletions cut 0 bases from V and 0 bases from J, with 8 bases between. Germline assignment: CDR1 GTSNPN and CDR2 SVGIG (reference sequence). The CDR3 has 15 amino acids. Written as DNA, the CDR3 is TGTGCCTGGAGTGTAATGGCATCGAACACCGGGGAGCTGTTTTTT. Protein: CAWSVMASNTGELFF.

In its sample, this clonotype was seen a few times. In DNA, the CDR3 is TGTGCCAGCAGCCAAGCAGCAGACCCAAGGTACGAGCAGTACTTC. Translating gives CASSQAADPRYEQYF. The chain carries TRBV3-1 and TRBJ2-7; D not certain. Germline CDR1 LGHDT, CDR2 YNNKEL (reference sequence). This CDR3 spans 15 amino acids. V lost 1 base and J 4 bases, leaving 14 bases between the germline ends.

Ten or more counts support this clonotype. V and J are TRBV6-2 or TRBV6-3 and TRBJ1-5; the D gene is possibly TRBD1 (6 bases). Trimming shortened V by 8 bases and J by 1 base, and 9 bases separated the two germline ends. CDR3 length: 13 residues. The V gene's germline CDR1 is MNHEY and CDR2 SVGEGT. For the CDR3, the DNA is TGTGCCAGCGGGACAAAAAGCAATCAGCCCCAGCATTTT. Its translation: CASGTKSNQPQHF.

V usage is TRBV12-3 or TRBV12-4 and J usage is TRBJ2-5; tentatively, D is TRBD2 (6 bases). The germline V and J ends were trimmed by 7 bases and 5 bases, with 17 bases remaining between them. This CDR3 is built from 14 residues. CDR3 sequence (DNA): TGTGCCAGCACCCGAGGATGGGGGGTTGAGACCCAGTACTTC. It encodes CASTRGWGVETQYF.

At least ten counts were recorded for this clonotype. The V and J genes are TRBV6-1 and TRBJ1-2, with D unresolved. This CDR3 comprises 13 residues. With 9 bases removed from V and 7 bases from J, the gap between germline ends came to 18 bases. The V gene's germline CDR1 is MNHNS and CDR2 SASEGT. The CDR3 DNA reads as TGTGCCAGTTCATCGGGGTTGATCAGTGGCTACACCTTC. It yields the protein CASSSGLISGYTF.

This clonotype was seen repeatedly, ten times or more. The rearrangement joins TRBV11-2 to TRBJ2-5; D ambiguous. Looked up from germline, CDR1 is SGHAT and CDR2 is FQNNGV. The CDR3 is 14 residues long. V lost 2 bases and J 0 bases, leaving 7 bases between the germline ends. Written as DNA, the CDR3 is TGTGCCAGCAGCTTATCGCAGTACCAAGAGACCCAGTACTTC. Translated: CASSLSQYQETQYF.

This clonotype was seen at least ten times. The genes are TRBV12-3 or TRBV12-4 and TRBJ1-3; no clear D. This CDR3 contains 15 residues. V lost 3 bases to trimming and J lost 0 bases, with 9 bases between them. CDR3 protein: CASSFTVYSGNTIYF. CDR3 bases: TGTGCCAGCAGTTTCACCGTATACTCTGGAAACACCATATATTTT.

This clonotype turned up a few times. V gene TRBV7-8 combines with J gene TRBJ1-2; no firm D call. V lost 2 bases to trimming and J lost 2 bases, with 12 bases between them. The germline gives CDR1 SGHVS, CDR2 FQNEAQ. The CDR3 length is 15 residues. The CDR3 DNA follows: TGTGCCAGCAGCTTAAGTGGGTCAATCAACTATGGCTACACCTTC. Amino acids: CASSLSGSINYGYTF.

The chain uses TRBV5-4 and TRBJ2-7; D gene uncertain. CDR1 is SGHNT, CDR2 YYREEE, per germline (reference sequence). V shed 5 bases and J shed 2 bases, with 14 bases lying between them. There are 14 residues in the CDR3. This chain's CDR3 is CASSSGSTTYEQYF. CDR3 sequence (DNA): TGTGCCAGCAGTTCAGGTTCAACCACCTACGAGCAGTACTTC. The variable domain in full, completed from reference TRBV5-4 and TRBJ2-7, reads ETGVTQSPTHLIKTRGQQVTLRCSSQSGHNTVSWYQQALGQGPQFIFQYYREEENGRGNFPPRFSGLQFPNYSSELNVNALELDDSALYLCASSSGSTTYEQYFGPGTRLTVT.

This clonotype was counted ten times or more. CDR3: CASTSDYLGTEAFF. CDR3 coding DNA: TGCGCCAGCACCAGCGACTACTTGGGCACTGAAGCTTTCTTT. V and J are TRBV5-1 and TRBJ1-1; D is unresolved. This CDR3 is built from 14 residues. From germline, CDR1 is SGHRS and CDR2 YFSETQ. Trimming shortened V by 6 bases and J by 4 bases, and 16 bases separated the two germline ends. The full variable domain, with the rest looked up from reference TRBV5-1 and TRBJ1-1, is KAGVTQTPRYLIKTRGQQVTLSCSPISGHRSVSWYQQTPGQGLQFLFEYFSETQRNKGNFPGRFSGRQFSNSRSEMNVSTLELGDSALYLCASTSDYLGTEAFFGQGTRLTVV.

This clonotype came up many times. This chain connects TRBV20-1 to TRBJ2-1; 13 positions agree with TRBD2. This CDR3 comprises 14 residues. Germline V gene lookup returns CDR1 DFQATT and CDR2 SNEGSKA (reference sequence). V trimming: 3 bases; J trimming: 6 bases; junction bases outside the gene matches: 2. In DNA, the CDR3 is TGCAGTGCTAGGGGACTAGCGGGGACCAATGAGCAGTTCTTC. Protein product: CSARGLAGTNEQFF.

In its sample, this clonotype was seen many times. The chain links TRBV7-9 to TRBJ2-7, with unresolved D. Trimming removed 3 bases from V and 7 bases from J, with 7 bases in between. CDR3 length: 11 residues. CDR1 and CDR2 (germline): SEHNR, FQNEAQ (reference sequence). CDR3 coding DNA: TGTGCCAGCAGCTTCGTCTGGGAGCAGTACTTC. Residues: CASSFVWEQYF.

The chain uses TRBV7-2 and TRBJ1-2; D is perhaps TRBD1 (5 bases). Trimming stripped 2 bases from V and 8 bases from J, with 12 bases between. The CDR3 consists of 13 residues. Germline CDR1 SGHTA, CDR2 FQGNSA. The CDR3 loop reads CASSLLEGHGYTF. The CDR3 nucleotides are TGTGCCAGCAGCTTATTGGAGGGGCACGGCTACACCTTC.